Listed below are T cell receptor beta chains from one sample, sequenced in a study of a mutant IDH1 vaccine in newly diagnosed glioma. Antigen specificity for these receptors is unknown. TCRdb's copy holds only in-frame clones and misses some; the assay was immunoSEQ multiplex PCR. The table includes tens of thousands of clones, roughly 80% detected once. Sample: PBMCs, taken from a glioma patient whose treatment included an IDH1 peptide vaccine. All receptors come from a middle-aged man with glioma. CDR3s include the opening cysteine and the closing phenylalanine or tryptophan. Fields, in order: V gene, D gene, clone size, J gene, CDR3 DNA, CDR3 protein. D genes are given only for firm matches. Clone size appears in some rows only: once, few, many, or a class for an expanded clone.

TRBV29-1	-	few	TRBJ1-1	TGCAGCGTGGAGACAGGCCGGACGTCCGACACTGAAGCTTTCTTT	CSVETGRTSDTEAFF
TRBV29-1	-	-	TRBJ2-5	TGCAGCGTTGGGGGACCGAAAGGCGGAGAGACCCAGTACTTC	CSVGGPKGGETQYF
TRBV6-5	-	-	TRBJ2-1	TGTGCCAGCAGTCAGGCGAGGGGAAATGAGCAGTTCTTC	CASSQARGNEQFF
TRBV5-4	-	-	TRBJ2-5	TGTGCCAGCAGCGAAATATTCCAAGAGACCCAGTACTTC	CASSEIFQETQYF
TRBV5-1	TRBD1	-	TRBJ1-3	TGCGCCAGCAGCTTGGAAGGGGGCTTGGCTGGAAACACCATATATTTT	CASSLEGGLAGNTIYF
TRBV29-1	TRBD2	-	TRBJ2-3	TGCAGCGTAGAAGCGGGGGGAACAGATACGCAGTATTTT	CSVEAGGTDTQYF
TRBV5-6	TRBD1	once	TRBJ2-2	TGTGCCAGCAGCCGGAAGACAGGGATAAATTCGGGGGGGGAGCTGTTTTTT	CASSRKTGINSGGELFF
TRBV5-8	TRBD1	-	TRBJ1-5	TGTGCCAGCAGCTTGGGACAGGGCGGCAATCAGCCCCAGCATTTT	CASSLGQGGNQPQHF
TRBV28	-	-	TRBJ1-1	TGTGCCAGCAGTTTATGGAGGAAGGAGGCGAACACTGAAGCTTTCTTT	CASSLWRKEANTEAFF
TRBV5-1	-	-	TRBJ1-2	TGCGCCAGCGACAAGACCCCACAAAGTGCTGGCTACACCTTC	CASDKTPQSAGYTF
TRBV4-1	TRBD1	-	TRBJ2-2	TGCGCCAGCAGCCTCTCCTGGGGGCAGGGGGCGCCGACCGGGGAGCTGTTTTTT	CASSLSWGQGAPTGELFF
TRBV7-2	-	-	TRBJ1-2	TGTGCCCTTGGAGGGGTACACCCCAACGGTCGGTATGGCTACACCTTC	CALGGVHPNGRYGYTF
TRBV18	-	-	TRBJ1-5	TGTGCCAGCTCACCATATAGGGGGAATCAGCCCCAGCATTTT	CASSPYRGNQPQHF
TRBV9	-	few	TRBJ1-3	TGTGCCAGCAGCGTAGGTTCAGGGGCTCCTGGAAACACCATATATTTT	CASSVGSGAPGNTIYF
TRBV20-1	-	-	TRBJ1-5	TGCAGTGCTAGAGGGCCCGGGAATCAGCATTTT	CSARGPGNQHF
TRBV9	TRBD2	once	TRBJ2-5	TGTGCCAGCAGCGTAAAACTAGCGGGGGGGCCAGAGACCCAGTACTTC	CASSVKLAGGPETQYF
TRBV7-9	TRBD1	-	TRBJ2-5	TGTGCCAGCAGCAAGGGACAGACGGAGACCCAGTACTTC	CASSKGQTETQYF
TRBV9	TRBD2	once	TRBJ2-7	TGTGCCAGCAGCCTCGGGAGCGGGGCCTCCTACGAGCAGTACTTC	CASSLGSGASYEQYF
TRBV19	TRBD2	-	TRBJ2-1	TGTGCCAGTAGTATTGTTCCGCGGGGGAGCTCCTACAATGAGCAGTTCTTC	CASSIVPRGSSYNEQFF
TRBV27	-	-	TRBJ2-3	TGTGCCAGCAGTTTGAAAGATACGCAGTATTTT	CASSLKDTQYF
TRBV4-1	TRBD1	-	TRBJ2-7	TGCGCCAGCAGCCCATCACAGGGGGCCAACGAGCAGTACTTC	CASSPSQGANEQYF
TRBV28	-	-	TRBJ2-7	TGTGCCAGCAGTTTAGGCAGACAGAACTCCTACGAGCAGTACTTC	CASSLGRQNSYEQYF
TRBV19	-	few	TRBJ2-5	TGTGCCTCTGTCGGGGAAGAGACCCAGTACTTC	CASVGEETQYF
TRBV4-2	TRBD2	-	TRBJ2-1	TGTGCCAGCAGCCCGGACCCGGCGGGGGGGTGGGGAGGCGATGAGCAGTTCTTC	CASSPDPAGGWGGDEQFF
TRBV14	-	-	TRBJ2-7	TGTGCCAGCAGCCAAGATCAGGACTACGTGGAGCAGTACTTC	CASSQDQDYVEQYF
TRBV2	-	-	TRBJ1-1	TGTGCCAGCAGTGAAGAGGAAGGGGGTAGCCCTGAAGCTTTCTTT	CASSEEEGGSPEAFF
TRBV7-2	-	-	TRBJ2-1	TGTGCCAGCAGCTTAGTAGCAGGGGACTACAATGAGCAGTTCTTC	CASSLVAGDYNEQFF
TRBV11-2	-	-	TRBJ2-7	TGTGCCAGCAGCGAGGGACGGACGCTCTACGAGCAGTACTTC	CASSEGRTLYEQYF